This TCR beta chain was identified in a study of CD8+ T cells in alopecia areata. Study details: Treated individuals took tofacitinib by mouth, 5 to 10 mg twice daily. Study-level points and caveats: Sequenced scalp T cells also include alphabeta T cells resident in normal skin. Higher clonality than in normal scalp was seen in lesional scalp, especially alopecia totalis/universalis.

The authors extracted RNA and reverse transcribed it into cDNA as the sequencing template. Repertoires were generated with immunoSEQ multiplex PCR, while TCRdb's copy carries only in-frame clones and drops some. The sample holds about 150,000 clones, less than 65% seen once. In regard to this clone: Its antigen remains unidentified.

Alopecia areata patients had lesional scalp punch biopsies and peripheral blood taken from them. This specimen consisted of CD8+ T cells sorted from blood, obtained at week 0. This TCR was sampled from a human donor with alopecia areata.

The CDR3 nucleotides are TGTGCCAGCAGTACCGAGACAGGGTACGCTGAAGCTTTCTTT. Translated, it gives CASSTETGYAEAFF. The V gene is TRBV27, the J gene TRBJ1-1, with 7 bases fitting TRBD1. The CDR3 runs 14 residues. The germline CDR1 and CDR2 sequences are MNHEY and SMNVEV (reference sequence). The ends lost 5 bases at V and 6 bases at J; junction bases unmatched: 9.